This passage covers 8 T cell receptor beta chains from one sample sequenced in a study of blood T cell repertoires in COVID-19. TCRdb keeps only in-frame clones here, not all; method: immunoSEQ multiplex PCR. This table holds about 210,000 clones, 75% to 85% found once. The sequenced sample consisted of peripheral blood. These receptors were taken from a woman aged 70-85 years with COVID-19, enrolled during active disease.

The chain is built from TRBV20-1 and TRBJ1-6; D call uncertain. V lost 3 bases and J lost 6, with 9 bases in between. Germline V gene sequence: CDR1 DFQATT, CDR2 SNEGSKA (reference sequence). The CDR3 totals 13 residues. The CDR3 region has the DNA TGCAGTGCTAGTGGAACAGCTAATTCACCCCTCCACTTT. This sequence encodes CSASGTANSPLHF.

The genes are TRBV7-9 and TRBJ1-3, with 9 bases lining up with TRBD1. Germline V gene data show CDR1 as SEHNR and CDR2 as FQNEAQ (reference sequence). This CDR3 has 15 amino acids. Losses at the gene ends were 8 bases for V and 3 bases for J; bases not matched to a gene: 8. For the CDR3, the DNA is TGTGCCAGCGCCCGGACAGGGGTCTTTGGAAACACCATATATTTT. This gives the protein CASARTGVFGNTIYF.

The chain combines TRBV19 with TRBJ2-1, with D maybe TRBD1 (6 bases). The CDR3 has 14 residues. Trimming cost V 4 bases and J 7 bases, with 14 bases left between them. Germline CDR1 is LNHDA and CDR2 is SQIVND (reference sequence). The CDR3 reads CASSTFTTGNEQFF. CDR3 coding DNA: TGTGCCAGTAGTACCTTCACTACAGGGAATGAGCAGTTCTTC.

The genes are TRBV7-2 and TRBJ2-1, with 9 bases that match TRBD2. From germline, CDR1 is SGHTA and CDR2 FQGNSA. This CDR3 has 17 residues. With 4 bases clipped from V and 7 bases from J, the junction kept 14 bases outside the gene matches. The CDR3 DNA sequence: TGTGCCAGCAGCTCTCCCTCGGGGCGGGGGGGCGGAAATGAGCAGTTCTTC. Amino acid sequence: CASSSPSGRGGGNEQFF.

The chain joins TRBV21-1 to TRBJ1-4. TRBV21-1 is marked as a pseudogene. The CDR3 has 14 residues. The CDR3 DNA follows: TGTGCCAGCAGGGACGGGAAGAATAATGAAAAACTGTTTTTT. Its protein product is CASRDGKNNEKLFF.

The chain employs TRBV6-1 and TRBJ2-3, with 7 bases that match TRBD1. The CDR3 loop spans 15 amino acids. V lost 3 bases and J lost 2; bases outside the gene matches: 5. Germline CDR1 reads MNHNS; CDR2 reads SASEGT. CDR3 sequence (DNA): TGTGCCAGCAGTGATCGACAGGGTTCCACAGATACGCAGTATTTT. Translation: CASSDRQGSTDTQYF.

The chain couples TRBV29-1 to TRBJ1-3; 7 bases line up with TRBD1. CDR3 length equals 15 residues. Unmatched junction bases numbered 3, after V lost 1 base and J lost 0 bases. Germline CDR1 SQVTM, CDR2 ANQGSEA. This CDR3 reads CSVEVDRSSGNTIYF. As DNA, the CDR3 is TGCAGCGTTGAAGTGGACAGGAGCTCTGGAAACACCATATATTTT.

The chain links TRBV2 to TRBJ1-2, with D unresolved. CDR1 and CDR2 from the germline V gene are SNHLY and FYNNEI. Trimming left V 8 bases short and J 2 bases short, with 9 bases between. The CDR3 contains 12 residues. The CDR3 sequence is CASSTGNYGYTF. The CDR3 DNA sequence: TGTGCCAGCTCGACTGGAAACTATGGCTACACCTTC. The full variable domain, rest sourced from reference TRBV2 and TRBJ1-2, is EPEVTQTPSHQVTQMGQEVILRCVPISNHLYFYWYRQILGQKVEFLVSFYNNEISEKSEIFDDQFSVERPDGSNFTLKIRSTKLEDSAMYFCASSTGNYGYTFGSGTRLTVV.